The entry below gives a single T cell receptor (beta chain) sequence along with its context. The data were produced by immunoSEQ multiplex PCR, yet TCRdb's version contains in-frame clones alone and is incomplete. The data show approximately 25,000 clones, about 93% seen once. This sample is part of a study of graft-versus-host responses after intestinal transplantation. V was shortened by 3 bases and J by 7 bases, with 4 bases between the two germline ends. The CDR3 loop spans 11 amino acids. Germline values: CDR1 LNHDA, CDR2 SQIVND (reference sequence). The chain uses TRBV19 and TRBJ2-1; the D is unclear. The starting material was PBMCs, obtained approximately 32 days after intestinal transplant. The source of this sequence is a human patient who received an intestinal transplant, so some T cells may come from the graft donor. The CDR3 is CASSMGNEQFF. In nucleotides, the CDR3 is TGTGCCAGTAGTATGGGAAATGAGCAGTTCTTC.